These 12 T cell receptor beta chains share one sample of origin, sequenced in a study of T cell clones after liver transplantation. Generated by immunoSEQ multiplex PCR, the TCRdb table keeps only in-frame clones and is missing some. The repertoire holds just under 9,500 clones, approximately 80% seen once, with roughly 60% in the top ten. The specimen comprised CD8+ T cells from blood, sampled at the 22-month timepoint. These receptors were taken from a human patient who received a liver transplant. The graft donor may have contributed some T cells.

V gene TRBV29-1 combines with J gene TRBJ2-2, with D possibly TRBD2 on 7 matching bases. This CDR3 is 13 amino acids long. V was trimmed by 7 bases and J by 5 bases, leaving 14 bases between them. CDR1 and CDR2 (germline): SQVTM, ANQGSEA. The CDR3 DNA sequence: TGCAGCGGCAGAGAGGGGGGGACCGGGGAGCTGTTTTTT. Amino acids: CSGREGGTGELFF.

V is TRBV27 and J is TRBJ1-2; D remains ambiguous. The CDR3 is 14 amino acids. With 2 bases removed from V and 0 bases from J, the gap between germline ends came to 7 bases. Looked up from germline, CDR1 is MNHEY and CDR2 is SMNVEV (reference sequence). CDR3 residues: CASSLNGANYGYTF. CDR3 in DNA: TGTGCCAGCAGTTTAAACGGAGCTAACTATGGCTACACCTTC.

There are a few counts of this clone. This chain uses TRBV11-2 with TRBJ2-7; 11 bases are a match to TRBD1. CDR1 is SGHAT, CDR2 FQNNGV, per germline. The CDR3 is made up of 14 amino acids. V dropped 5 bases and J dropped 3; count of bases not matched to a gene: 3. The CDR3 protein is CASSTDRGLYEQYF. In DNA form, the CDR3 reads TGTGCCAGCAGCACGGACAGGGGGCTCTACGAGCAGTACTTC.

The CDR3 nucleotides read TGTGCCAGCAGTGAAGGTGGGATAAAGGAAGTAGGCGACAGGGGGGCTAACTATGGCTACACCTTC. Protein product: CASSEGGIKEVGDRGANYGYTF. The chain carries TRBV2 and TRBJ1-2, with 9 bases lining up with TRBD1. Unmatched junction bases numbered 21, after V lost 1 base and J lost 0 bases. Germline assignment: CDR1 SNHLY and CDR2 FYNNEI. This CDR3 is 22 amino acids long.

The V gene is TRBV4-1, the J gene TRBJ1-4, with 7 bases lining up with TRBD1. Germline CDR1 reads MGHRA; CDR2 reads YSYEKL. Trimming took 0 bases from V and 8 from J; bases not matched to a gene: 6. The CDR3 extends over 15 amino acids. CDR3 in DNA: TGCGCCAGCAGCCAAGATATGGCAGGGGGGGAAAAACTGTTTTTT. It yields the protein CASSQDMAGGEKLFF.

The chain has TRBV2 and TRBJ2-7, with D maybe TRBD1 (5 bases). The CDR3 extends over 19 amino acids. The germline V gene has CDR1 SNHLY and CDR2 FYNNEI. V lost 4 bases and J 0 bases, leaving 25 bases between the germline ends. CDR3 protein: CASSGSTPLKGDSSYEQYF. CDR3 bases: TGTGCCAGCAGTGGTTCGACCCCCCTTAAAGGGGATAGCTCCTACGAGCAGTACTTC.

The rearrangement links TRBV5-4 to TRBJ1-2, with unresolved D. CDR3 length: 14 residues. Germline loops: CDR1 SGHNT, CDR2 YYREEE (reference sequence). V lost 2 bases to trimming and J lost 10 bases, with 18 bases between them. The CDR3 reads CASSFVGYRNDYTF. In DNA form, the CDR3 reads TGTGCCAGCAGCTTTGTCGGCTATCGAAATGACTACACCTTC. Complete variable domain (other parts from reference TRBV5-4 and TRBJ1-2): ETGVTQSPTHLIKTRGQQVTLRCSSQSGHNTVSWYQQALGQGPQFIFQYYREEENGRGNFPPRFSGLQFPNYSSELNVNALELDDSALYLCASSFVGYRNDYTFGSGTRLTVV.

This rearrangement joins TRBV27 to TRBJ1-1; 7 bases line up with TRBD1. This CDR3 has 13 residues. Germline-derived CDR1 and CDR2 are MNHEY and SMNVEV (reference sequence). Trimming at V came to 6 bases and at J to 3 bases, leaving 4 bases not matched to a gene. The CDR3 region has the DNA TGTGCCAGCAGGACAGGGTGGGACACTGAAGCTTTCTTT. Protein product: CASRTGWDTEAFF.

The chain combines TRBV14 with TRBJ2-3; 10 bases line up with TRBD2. Germline trimming cut 4 bases from V and 1 base from J; bases unmatched to any gene: 8. The CDR3 runs to 17 residues. The V gene's germline CDR1 is SGHDN and CDR2 FVKESK. CDR3 nucleotides: TGTGCCAGCAGCCTAGCGGGGGGAGTGGTTGGCACAGATACGCAGTATTTT. This gives the protein CASSLAGGVVGTDTQYF.

The rearrangement links TRBV11-2 to TRBJ2-1; D not resolved. The CDR3 runs to 15 residues. Between the trimmed V and J ends, which lost 0 bases and 5 bases, there was a span of 11 bases. From germline, CDR1 is SGHAT and CDR2 FQNNGV. The CDR3 DNA reads as TGTGCCAGCAGCTTAGATCTGGACCCACACAATGAGCAGTTCTTC. Its protein is CASSLDLDPHNEQFF.

This rearrangement joins TRBV6-1 to TRBJ1-4, with TRBD1 identical over 8 bases. The CDR3 length is 17 residues. The germline V gene encodes CDR1 MNHNS and CDR2 SASEGT. J was trimmed by 2 bases and V by 3 bases; bases with no gene match: 8. The CDR3 sequence: CASSDPGQGATNEKLFF. In nucleotides, the CDR3 is TGTGCCAGCAGTGACCCCGGACAGGGAGCCACTAATGAAAAACTGTTTTTT.

V usage is TRBV4-1 and J usage is TRBJ2-1; no firm D call. CDR3 length equals 13 residues. Trimming pared 1 base from V and 12 bases from J, leaving 13 bases between. Germline CDR1 and CDR2: MGHRA and YSYEKL. DNA for the CDR3: TGCGCCAGCAGCCAAGTGTTGGGCCTACCGCAGTTCTTC. Its protein is CASSQVLGLPQFF.